One and the same sample provided the 19 T cell receptor beta chains below, sequenced in a study of CD8 T cells in ankylosing spondylitis. Their specific antigens are unknown. MiXCR was run by TCRdb on the 5' RACE reads, yielding one entry per CDR3 protein. Of more than 600,000 distinct CDR3 sequences listed, around 20% are singletons. Study-wide results and caveats: One TCR beta motif, made up of roughly 8 highly homologous variants, appeared characteristic of ankylosing spondylitis blood.

The sequencing sample was made of blood, either unsorted or a sorted T cell fraction (not recorded which). The receptor source for this set is a male donor with ankylosing spondylitis.

This clonotype was detected a few times. The chain employs TRBV10-3 and TRBJ2-3; TRBD2 matches 9 bases. The CDR3 length is 16 residues. Germline V lookup: CDR1 ENHRY, CDR2 SYGVKD. V was pared by 0 bases and J by 1 base, with 2 bases of the junction left unmatched. The CDR3 here is CAISESRLAGTDTQYF. The DNA of the CDR3 is TGTGCCATCAGTGAGTCGAGACTAGCGGGCACAGATACGCAGTATTTT.

This clonotype was found a few times. The CDR3 protein is CSVDTGSSTQYF. In DNA, the CDR3 is TGCAGCGTTGACACGGGTTCATCTACGCAGTATTTT. This rearrangement joins TRBV29-1 to TRBJ2-3; D is uncertain. The CDR3 consists of 12 residues. Germline V gene data show CDR1 as SQVTM and CDR2 as ANQGSEA. Between the trimmed V and J ends, which lost 3 bases and 8 bases, there was a span of 12 bases.

This clonotype was counted between two and nine times. The chain is built from TRBV12-3 or TRBV12-4 and TRBJ2-2; 7 nucleotides line up with TRBD2. With 6 bases clipped from V and 1 base from J, the junction kept 8 bases outside the gene matches. The CDR3 is made up of 16 amino acids. The CDR3 DNA sequence: TGTGCCAGCAGCCCTGGGGGGGGGAAGAACACCGGGGAGCTGTTTTTT. Translated: CASSPGGGKNTGELFF.

The genes are TRBV7-2 and TRBJ2-5; 11 bases fit TRBD1. CDR1 is SGHTA, CDR2 FQGNSA, per germline. The J segment lost 14 bases and the V segment lost 3 bases, leaving 17 bases of the junction unmatched. This CDR3 comprises 16 residues. The CDR3 nucleotides read TGTGCCAGCAGCTTGGCGTTTGCGGGACAGGGGGGTTGGGAATACTTC. It yields the protein CASSLAFAGQGGWEYF. The whole variable domain, remainder taken from reference TRBV7-2 and TRBJ2-5, is GAGVSQSPSNKVTEKGKDVELRCDPISGHTALYWYRQSLGQGLEFLIYFQGNSAPDKSGLPSDRFSAERTGGSVSTLTIQRTQQEDSAVYLCASSLAFAGQGGWEYFGPGTRLLVL.

The V gene is TRBV6-2 or TRBV6-3, the J gene TRBJ2-5; a weak D match, TRBD2 (6 bases). Trimming left V 6 bases short and J 3 bases short, with 17 bases between. Germline V CDR1 and CDR2: MNHEY, SVGEGT. The CDR3 is made up of 15 amino acids. CDR3 DNA sequence: TGTGCCAGCAGCCATTTTGCGGGGCGGAAAGAGACCCAGTACTTC. This encodes CASSHFAGRKETQYF.

This clonotype was seen a handful of times. The gene calls are TRBV4-2 and TRBJ2-7; 11 bases match TRBD2. The CDR3 loop spans 16 amino acids. Germline V lookup: CDR1 LGHNA, CDR2 YNFKEQ. V shed 4 bases, J shed 3 bases, and the junction held 8 bases outside the gene matches. In DNA form, the CDR3 reads TGTGCCAGCAGCCCCGGGACTAGCGGCCCTTACTACGAGCAGTACTTC. Its translation: CASSPGTSGPYYEQYF.

This clonotype was seen a few times. The chain employs TRBV11-1 and TRBJ2-7; D is unresolved. Germline V gene data show CDR1 as SGHAT and CDR2 as FQDESV (reference sequence). V lost 4 bases and J 5 bases, leaving 18 bases between the germline ends. The CDR3 contains 15 residues. The CDR3 sequence is CASSSRTAVSHEQYF. In nucleotides, the CDR3 is TGTGCCAGCAGCTCTCGGACGGCCGTGAGTCACGAGCAGTACTTC. Filled out from reference TRBV11-1 and TRBJ2-7, the complete variable domain reads EAEVAQSPRYKITEKSQAVAFWCDPISGHATLYWYRQILGQGPELLVQFQDESVVDDSQLPKDRFSAERLKGVDSTLKIQPAELGDSAMYLCASSSRTAVSHEQYFGPGTRLTVT.

CDR3 residues: CASSTTTYGYTF. DNA for the CDR3: TGTGCCAGCAGCACAACAACCTATGGCTACACCTTC. V gene TRBV12-3 or TRBV12-4 combines with J gene TRBJ1-2; no firm D call. The CDR3 is made up of 12 amino acids. Trimming pared 6 bases from V and 4 bases from J, leaving 9 bases between.

The genes are TRBV27 and TRBJ2-7, with D possibly TRBD1 on 5 matching bases. The CDR3 runs to 14 residues. The germline CDR1 and CDR2 sequences are MNHEY and SMNVEV (reference sequence). Trimming removed 0 bases at V and 0 bases at J, with 6 bases between. As DNA, the CDR3 is TGTGCCAGCAGTTTATCCAGGGACTCCTACGAGCAGTACTTC. This gives the protein CASSLSRDSYEQYF.

In its sample, this clonotype was seen a few times. This CDR3 is CASSGQGAGEAFF. CDR3 bases: TGTGCCAGCAGCGGACAGGGGGCGGGTGAAGCTTTCTTT. The rearrangement links TRBV9 to TRBJ1-1, with 10 bases aligning to TRBD1. CDR1 SGDLS and CDR2 YYNGEE come from the germline V gene. This CDR3 contains 13 residues. V lost 3 bases and J lost 7; bases outside the gene matches: 3.

V usage is TRBV29-1 and J usage is TRBJ2-7; D gene ambiguous. The CDR3 extends over 11 amino acids. V was pared by 4 bases and J by 2 bases, with 6 bases between. From germline, CDR1 is SQVTM and CDR2 ANQGSEA. The CDR3 sequence is CSVVNTYEQYF. Here the CDR3 DNA reads TGCAGCGTTGTGAATACCTACGAGCAGTACTTC.

This chain connects TRBV29-1 to TRBJ1-1; 9 nucleotides line up with TRBD1. Germline values: CDR1 SQVTM, CDR2 ANQGSEA. The CDR3 has 13 amino acids. J gave up 6 bases and V 4 bases, and 6 bases lay outside the gene matches. DNA of the CDR3: TGCAGCGTTGTAGGACAGGGGTTGTCTGAAGCTTTCTTT. It is translated as CSVVGQGLSEAFF.

V usage is TRBV11-2 and J usage is TRBJ1-2, with 7 bases fitting TRBD1. CDR3 size: 14 residues. V dropped 4 bases and J dropped 6; count of bases not matched to a gene: 8. Looked up from germline, CDR1 is SGHAT and CDR2 is FQNNGV. DNA of the CDR3: TGTGCCAGCAGCTCTCCGGGACAGTTGGATGGCTACACCTTC. This encodes CASSSPGQLDGYTF.

The CDR3 reads CASSLPEGIASTDTQYF. In DNA form, the CDR3 reads TGTGCCAGCAGCCTCCCTGAGGGTATCGCGAGCACAGATACGCAGTATTTT. V and J are TRBV7-3 and TRBJ2-3; tentatively, D is TRBD2 (5 bases). The V gene's germline CDR1 is SGHTA and CDR2 FQGTGA. V was cut by 5 bases and J by 0 bases, with 18 bases left in between. CDR3 length: 17 amino acids.

This clonotype was observed a few times. The CDR3 nucleotides are TGTGCCATCAGTGCTGGGCCGCAGGGCCGGGGGGAAAAAAACATTCAGTACTTC. Translated: CAISAGPQGRGEKNIQYF. V usage is TRBV10-3 and J usage is TRBJ2-4; 7 bases line up with TRBD2. Trimming removed 4 bases from V and 4 bases from J; junction bases left unmatched: 16. The CDR3 spans 18 residues. Germline CDR1 and CDR2: ENHRY and SYGVKD.

This clonotype came up many times. This sequence joins TRBV5-6 and TRBJ2-2; D is uncertain. Trimming removed 3 bases at V and 6 bases at J, with 15 bases between. From germline, CDR1 is SGHDT and CDR2 YYEEEE. The CDR3 length is 15 residues. The CDR3 here is CASSSRKFWAGELFF. CDR3 bases: TGTGCCAGCAGCTCCAGGAAGTTCTGGGCCGGGGAGCTGTTTTTT.

V is TRBV7-2 and J is TRBJ1-1, with D possibly being TRBD1 (5 bases). The CDR3 is 14 residues long. CDR1 SGHTA and CDR2 FQGNSA come from the germline V gene. Trimming pared 2 bases from V and 8 bases from J, leaving 15 bases between. Here the CDR3 DNA reads TGTGCCAGCAGCTTATTTCTCGGGGGAACAGAAGCTTTCTTT. Translated: CASSLFLGGTEAFF. Based on the CDR3 plus reference TRBV7-2 and TRBJ1-1, the full variable domain is GAGVSQSPSNKVTEKGKDVELRCDPISGHTALYWYRQSLGQGLEFLIYFQGNSAPDKSGLPSDRFSAERTGGSVSTLTIQRTQQEDSAVYLCASSLFLGGTEAFFGQGTRLTVV.

This chain connects TRBV28 to TRBJ2-3, with D perhaps TRBD1 (6 bases). Trimming left V 5 bases short and J 6 bases short, with 9 bases between. From germline, CDR1 is MDHEN and CDR2 SYDVKM. The length of the CDR3 is 12 residues. This chain's CDR3 is CASSQGFDTQYF. The DNA for the CDR3 is TGTGCCAGCAGTCAGGGGTTCGATACGCAGTATTTT.

The genes are TRBV30 and TRBJ2-7, with 7 nucleotides matching TRBD2. The CDR3 runs to 11 residues. From germline, CDR1 is GTSNPN and CDR2 SVGIG (reference sequence). V lost 1 base and J lost 7; bases outside the gene matches: 1. The DNA of the CDR3 is TGTGCCTGGAGTGGGGGGGGAGAGCAGTACTTC. This codes for CAWSGGGEQYF.